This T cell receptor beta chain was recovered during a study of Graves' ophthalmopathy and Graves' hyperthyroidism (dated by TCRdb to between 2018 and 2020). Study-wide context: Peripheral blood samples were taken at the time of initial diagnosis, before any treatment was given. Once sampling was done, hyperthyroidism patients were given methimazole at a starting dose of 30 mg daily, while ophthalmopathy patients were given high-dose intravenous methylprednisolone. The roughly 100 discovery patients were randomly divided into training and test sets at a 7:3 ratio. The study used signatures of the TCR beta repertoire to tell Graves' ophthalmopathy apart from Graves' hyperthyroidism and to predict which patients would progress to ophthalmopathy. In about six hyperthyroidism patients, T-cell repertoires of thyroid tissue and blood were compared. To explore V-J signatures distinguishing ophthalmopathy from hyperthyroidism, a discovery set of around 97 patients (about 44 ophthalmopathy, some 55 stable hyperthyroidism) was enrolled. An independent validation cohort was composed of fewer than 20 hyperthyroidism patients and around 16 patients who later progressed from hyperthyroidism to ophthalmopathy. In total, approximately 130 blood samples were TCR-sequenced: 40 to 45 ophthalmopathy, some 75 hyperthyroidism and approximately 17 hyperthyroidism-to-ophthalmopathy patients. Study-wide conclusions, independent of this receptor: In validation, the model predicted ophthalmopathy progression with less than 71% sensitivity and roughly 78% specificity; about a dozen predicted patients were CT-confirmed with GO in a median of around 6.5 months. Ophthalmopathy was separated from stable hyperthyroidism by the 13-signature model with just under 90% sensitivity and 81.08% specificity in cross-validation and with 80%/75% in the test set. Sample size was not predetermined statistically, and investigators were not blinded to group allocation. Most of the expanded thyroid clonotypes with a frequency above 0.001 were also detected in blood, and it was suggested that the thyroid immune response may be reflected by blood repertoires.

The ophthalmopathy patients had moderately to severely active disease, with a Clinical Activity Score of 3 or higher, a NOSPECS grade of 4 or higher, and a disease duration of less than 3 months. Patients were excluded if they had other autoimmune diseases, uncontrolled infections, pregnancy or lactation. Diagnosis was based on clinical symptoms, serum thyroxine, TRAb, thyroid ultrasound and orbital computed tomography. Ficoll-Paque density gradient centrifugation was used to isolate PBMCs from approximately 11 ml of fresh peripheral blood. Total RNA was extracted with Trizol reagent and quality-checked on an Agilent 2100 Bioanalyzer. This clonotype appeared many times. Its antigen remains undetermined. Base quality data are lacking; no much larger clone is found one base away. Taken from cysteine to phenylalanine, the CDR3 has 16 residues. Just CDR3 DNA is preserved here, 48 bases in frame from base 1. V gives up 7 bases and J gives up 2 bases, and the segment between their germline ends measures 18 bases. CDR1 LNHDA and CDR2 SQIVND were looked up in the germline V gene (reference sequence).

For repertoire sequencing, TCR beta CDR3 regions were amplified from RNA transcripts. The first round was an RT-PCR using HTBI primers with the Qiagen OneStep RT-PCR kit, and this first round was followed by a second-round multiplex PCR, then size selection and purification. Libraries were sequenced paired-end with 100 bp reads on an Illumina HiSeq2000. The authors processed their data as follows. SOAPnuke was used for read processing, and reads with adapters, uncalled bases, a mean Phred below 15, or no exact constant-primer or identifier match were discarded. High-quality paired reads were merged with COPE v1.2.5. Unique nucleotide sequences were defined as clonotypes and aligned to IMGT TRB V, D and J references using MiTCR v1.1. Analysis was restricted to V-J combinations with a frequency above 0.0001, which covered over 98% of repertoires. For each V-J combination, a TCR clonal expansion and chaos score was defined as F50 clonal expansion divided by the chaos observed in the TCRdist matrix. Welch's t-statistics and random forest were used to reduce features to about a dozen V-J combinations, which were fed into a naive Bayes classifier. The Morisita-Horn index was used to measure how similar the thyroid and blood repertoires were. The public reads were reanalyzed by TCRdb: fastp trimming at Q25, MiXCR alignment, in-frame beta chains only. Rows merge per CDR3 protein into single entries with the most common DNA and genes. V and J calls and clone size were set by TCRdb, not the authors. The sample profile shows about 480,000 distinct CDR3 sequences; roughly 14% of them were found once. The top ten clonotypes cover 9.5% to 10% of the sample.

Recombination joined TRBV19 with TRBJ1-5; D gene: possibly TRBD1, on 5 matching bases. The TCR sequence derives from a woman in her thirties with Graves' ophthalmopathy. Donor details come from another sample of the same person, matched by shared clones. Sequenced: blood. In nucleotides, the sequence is TGTGCCAGTAAGGCAGGGTGGGAGAGTGGCAATCAGCCCCAGCATTTT. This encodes CASKAGWESGNQPQHF.